Below are 2 T cell receptor beta chains sequenced from a single sample in a study of Ad26.COV2.S vaccination and SARS-CoV-2 variants. Treatment defined: about 20 received Ad26.COV2.S at low or high dose, single or two shots; about 5 received placebo; per-sample allocation not given. All samples were drawn on day 63, counting from the first vaccine or placebo injection. The protocol was immunoSEQ multiplex PCR, while the TCRdb copy is restricted to in-frame clones and leaves out a portion. The table lists 380,000 or so clones, around 90% of them singletons. This sample comprised peripheral blood, obtained in a trial of Ad26.COV2.S vaccine versus placebo. These receptors originate from a person between 18 and 65 years old who received the Ad26.COV2.S COVID-19 vaccine or a placebo.

J is TRBJ1-1 and V is TRBV21-1. TRBV21-1 is an annotated pseudogene. The CDR3 length is 15 residues. Here the CDR3 reads CASSIRGPTNTEAFF. In DNA form, the CDR3 reads TGTGCCAGCAGCATCCGGGGTCCTACGAACACTGAAGCTTTCTTT.

V and J are TRBV25-1 and TRBJ1-6, with D perhaps matching TRBD1 (5 bases). The CDR3 loop spans 15 amino acids. Looked up from germline, CDR1 is MGHDK and CDR2 is SYGVNS. V was trimmed by 2 bases and J by 4 bases, leaving 9 bases between them. The CDR3 here is CASSEPKGYNSPLHF. The CDR3 bases are TGTGCCAGCAGTGAACCCAAGGGGTATAATTCACCCCTCCACTTT.